Below, 24 T cell receptor beta chains from the same sample are listed, as sequenced in a study of tumor-infiltrating lymphocytes in localized non-small cell lung cancer. Profiling relied on immunoSEQ multiplex PCR, and the TCRdb table lists in-frame clones only, not all of them. The table includes approximately 12,000 clones, under 80% detected once. The source material was lung tumor tissue. The receptor source for this set is a human donor with non-small cell lung cancer.

The chain employs TRBV9 and TRBJ2-7; D is perhaps TRBD1 (5 bases). The germline V and J ends were trimmed by 0 bases and 5 bases, with 15 bases remaining between them. CDR1 is SGDLS and CDR2 is YYNGEE in the germline V gene. CDR3 length equals 15 residues. CDR3 DNA sequence: TGTGCCAGCAGCGTAGGGGCAGGGCCTAACCACGAGCAGTACTTC. Encoded protein: CASSVGAGPNHEQYF.

The chain uses TRBV7-9 and TRBJ2-1; D gene ambiguous. The CDR3 has 12 amino acids. The germline V and J ends were trimmed by 4 bases and 9 bases, with 10 bases remaining between them. Germline V gives CDR1 SEHNR, CDR2 FQNEAQ (reference sequence). CDR3 sequence: CASSSWLGEQFF. The DNA for the CDR3 is TGTGCCAGCAGCTCCTGGTTGGGTGAGCAGTTCTTC.

The gene calls are TRBV19 and TRBJ1-4, with D unclear. This CDR3 spans 12 amino acids. Trimming shortened V by 5 bases and J by 8 bases, and 9 bases separated the two germline ends. Germline assignment: CDR1 LNHDA and CDR2 SQIVND (reference sequence). DNA of the CDR3: TGTGCCAGTAGTGTCGGCTTAGAAAAACTGTTTTTT. Its protein is CASSVGLEKLFF.

By proportion, this clone is large (0.1 to 1%). This chain links TRBV7-9 with TRBJ2-1; 11 positions agree with TRBD2. CDR1 is SEHNR and CDR2 is FQNEAQ in the germline V gene (reference sequence). Unmatched junction bases numbered 12, after V lost 5 bases and J lost 6 bases. The CDR3 length is 17 residues. Written as DNA, the CDR3 is TGTGCCAGCAGCCCAAAAAGACTAGCGGGGTCCCCCAATGAGCAGTTCTTC. This sequence encodes CASSPKRLAGSPNEQFF.

In this sample, this clone turned up once. The chain carries TRBV6-6 and TRBJ1-6, with D maybe TRBD1 (6 bases). The CDR3 covers 13 residues. With 6 bases removed from V and 4 bases from J, the gap between germline ends came to 7 bases. The germline V gene has CDR1 MNHNY and CDR2 SVGAGI (reference sequence). In DNA form, the CDR3 reads TGTGCCAGCAGCACAGGGTATAATTCACCCCTCCACTTT. This translates into CASSTGYNSPLHF.

The chain uses TRBV5-6 and TRBJ2-7; no clear D gene. Germline V gene data show CDR1 as SGHDT and CDR2 as YYEEEE. The CDR3 contains 14 residues. The germline V and J ends were trimmed by 4 bases and 3 bases, with 14 bases remaining between them. CDR3 sequence: CASSRDTGVYEQYV. DNA of the CDR3: TGTGCCAGCAGCCGTGACACTGGGGTCTACGAGCAGTACGTC.

This clone was picked up a small number of times. The rearrangement joins TRBV19 to TRBJ2-1; 12 bases line up with TRBD2. The V and J ends lost 9 bases and 3 bases, in that order; junction bases with no gene match: 9. The CDR3 has 16 residues. Germline values: CDR1 LNHDA, CDR2 SQIVND (reference sequence). The CDR3 region is CASLNGLAGNYNEQFF. The CDR3 nucleotides are TGTGCCAGCCTGAACGGACTAGCGGGAAACTACAATGAGCAGTTCTTC.

The chain has TRBV19 and TRBJ2-7; TRBD1 matches at 9 bases. Trimming at V came to 0 bases and at J to 4 bases, leaving 1 base not matched to a gene. Per the germline V gene, CDR1 is LNHDA and CDR2 is SQIVND (reference sequence). This CDR3 region has 14 residues. The CDR3 sequence: CASSIDDRGYEQYV. CDR3 in DNA: TGTGCCAGTAGTATAGACGACAGGGGGTACGAGCAGTACGTC.

DNA for the CDR3: TGTGCCAGCAGCTTGGGGAGGTATAGCAATCAGCCCCAGCATTTT. Residues: CASSLGRYSNQPQHF. The V gene is TRBV5-5, the J gene TRBJ1-5; D gene unclear. In germline, CDR1 is SGHKS, CDR2 YYEKEE (reference sequence). With 0 bases removed from V and 0 bases from J, the gap between germline ends came to 7 bases. This CDR3 region has 15 residues.

CDR3 DNA: TGTGCCAGTAGTATCGGAGCGGGAGGGCGGGATACGCAGTATTTT. This codes for CASSIGAGGRDTQYF. The chain is built from TRBV19 and TRBJ2-3; 10 bases line up with TRBD2. CDR1 is LNHDA and CDR2 is SQIVND in the germline V gene (reference sequence). The CDR3 consists of 15 residues. The junction had 6 bases not matched to a gene; V was cut back by 3 bases and J by 6 bases. The full variable domain, completed using reference TRBV19 and TRBJ2-3, is DGGITQSPKYLFRKEGQNVTLSCEQNLNHDAMYWYRQDPGQGLRLIYYSQIVNDFQKGDIAEGYSVSREKKESFPLTVTSAQKNPTAFYLCASSIGAGGRDTQYFGPGTRLTVL.

This clone is judged medium-sized. The gene calls are TRBV4-3 and TRBJ2-2; 15 nucleotides line up with TRBD2. The CDR3 extends over 17 amino acids. The germline V gene encodes CDR1 LGHNA and CDR2 YSLEER. With 0 bases clipped from V and 7 bases from J, the junction kept 3 bases outside the gene matches. CDR3 nucleotide sequence: TGCGCCAGCAGCCAAGATGGACTAGCGGGAGGGTTCGGGGAGCTGTTTTTT. This codes for CASSQDGLAGGFGELFF.

As regards this clone: Mismatch with germline at one junction end may stem from a read error. The chain couples TRBV7-9 to TRBJ2-7; 13 bases match TRBD2. The CDR3 length is 12 residues. CDR1 and CDR2 from the germline V gene are SEHNR and FQNEAQ (reference sequence). CDR3 loop: CASSFTGTSGIF. CDR3 nucleotide sequence: TGTGCCAGCAGTTTTACCGGGACTAGCGGGATCTTC.

The sample holds one count of this clone. Other DNA sequences of this sample code for an identical CDR3. The V gene is TRBV7-2, the J gene TRBJ1-5, with D possibly matching TRBD1 (5 bases). Germline CDR1 and CDR2: SGHTA and FQGNSA. The CDR3 consists of 15 residues. Deletions cut 5 bases from V and 1 base from J, with 12 bases between. Here the CDR3 DNA reads TGTGCCAGCAGCCCTCTAAGGGGAAGCAATCAGCCCCAGCATTTT. Encoded protein: CASSPLRGSNQPQHF. The whole variable domain, filled in from reference TRBV7-2 and TRBJ1-5, reads GAGVSQSPSNKVTEKGKDVELRCDPISGHTALYWYRQSLGQGLEFLIYFQGNSAPDKSGLPSDRFSAERTGGSVSTLTIQRTQQEDSAVYLCASSPLRGSNQPQHFGDGTRLSIL.

The CDR3 is CASSVGLAETYEQYF. The CDR3 region has the DNA TGTGCCAGCAGCGTGGGGCTAGCGGAAACCTACGAGCAGTACTTC. The rearrangement links TRBV9 to TRBJ2-7, with 7 bases lining up with TRBD2. This CDR3 is built from 15 residues. The V gene's germline CDR1 is SGDLS and CDR2 YYNGEE. V shed 2 bases and J 2 bases; nucleotides not matched to a gene: 7.

The chain recombines TRBV27 with TRBJ1-2; D is ambiguous. Trimming left V 3 bases short and J 8 bases short, with 13 bases between. CDR3 length: 13 residues. Germline V gene sequence: CDR1 MNHEY, CDR2 SMNVEV (reference sequence). CDR3 protein: CASSFTSLGGYTF. DNA of the CDR3: TGTGCCAGCAGTTTTACCAGTTTGGGAGGCTACACCTTC.

This clone was picked up one time. The chain recombines TRBV18 with TRBJ2-1, with a weak D call TRBD2 (5 bases). Germline CDR1 is KGHSH and CDR2 is LQKENI. Deletions cut 6 bases from V and 3 bases from J, with 15 bases between. The length of the CDR3 is 15 residues. The DNA of the CDR3 is TGTGCCAGCTCGGCAGCCCGACGGGACTACAATGAGCAGTTCTTC. Translated, it gives CASSAARRDYNEQFF.

The sample holds a few counts of this clone. This chain connects TRBV6-5 to TRBJ2-6; unclear D gene. CDR1 MNHEY and CDR2 SVGAGI come from the germline V gene. This CDR3 contains 15 residues. The germline V and J ends were trimmed by 6 bases and 4 bases, with 13 bases remaining between them. The CDR3 spells CASRNTHSGANVLTF. The CDR3 nucleotides read TGTGCCAGCAGAAATACCCATTCCGGGGCCAACGTCCTGACTTTC.

CDR3 nucleotides: TGTGCCAGCAGTGTAGAGGTGGGAGGCACAGATACGCAGTATTTT. This gives the protein CASSVEVGGTDTQYF. The rearrangement links TRBV6-4 to TRBJ2-3; tentatively, D is TRBD2 (5 bases). The V gene's germline CDR1 is MRHNA and CDR2 SNTAGT. The CDR3 length is 15 residues. V was pared by 4 bases and J by 1 base, with 12 bases between.

This clone occurred once. In DNA form, the CDR3 reads TGTGCCAGTAGTCTTGGGATGACAGGGGGCAATCAGCCCCAGCATTTT. It encodes CASSLGMTGGNQPQHF. This sequence joins TRBV19 and TRBJ1-5; 8 bases match TRBD1. V was clipped by 5 bases and J by 2 bases; unmatched bases: 8. This CDR3 comprises 16 residues. The V gene's germline CDR1 is LNHDA and CDR2 SQIVND (reference sequence).

The V gene is TRBV5-1, the J gene TRBJ1-2; TRBD1 is a possible D gene (5 bases). V was cut by 4 bases and J by 2 bases, with 18 bases left in between. Germline V gives CDR1 SGHRS, CDR2 YFSETQ. This CDR3 is 16 amino acids long. The CDR3, as DNA: TGCGCCAGCAGCCGGAAGGGGCAGGACAAAAACTATGGCTACACCTTC. It codes for CASSRKGQDKNYGYTF.

The V call is TRBV6-1, the J call TRBJ2-6, with TRBD1 as a possible D gene (7 bases). The CDR3 is made up of 15 amino acids. From germline, CDR1 is MNHNS and CDR2 SASEGT. V was trimmed by 7 bases and J by 4 bases, leaving 14 bases between them. The CDR3 spells CASTRGAGGANVLTF. The CDR3 DNA follows: TGTGCCAGCACCAGGGGGGCTGGCGGGGCCAACGTCCTGACTTTC.

V usage is TRBV9 and J usage is TRBJ2-3, with a possible D match to TRBD1 (5 bases). Germline V gene sequence: CDR1 SGDLS, CDR2 YYNGEE. The ends were cut back, 0 bases at V and 5 bases at J, with 7 bases in the middle. The CDR3 runs 13 residues. As DNA, the CDR3 is TGTGCCAGCAGCGTAGCTCAGGGAGATACGCAGTATTTT. Encoded protein: CASSVAQGDTQYF.

V usage is TRBV28 and J usage is TRBJ2-2; 7 bases agree with TRBD1. J gave up 4 bases and V 3 bases, and 5 bases lay outside the gene matches. CDR3 size: 15 residues. The germline gives CDR1 MDHEN, CDR2 SYDVKM. The CDR3 coding sequence is TGTGCCAGCAGTTTTTCCTCAGGGGGCACCGGGGAGCTGTTTTTT. Translating gives CASSFSSGGTGELFF.

The chain recombines TRBV5-1 with TRBJ2-2, with unresolved D. The CDR3 is made up of 12 amino acids. Between the trimmed V and J ends, which lost 4 bases and 4 bases, there was a span of 5 bases. Looked up from germline, CDR1 is SGHRS and CDR2 is YFSETQ. CDR3 coding DNA: TGCGCCAGCAGCCGGAGCACCGGGGAGCTGTTTTTT. Translated, it gives CASSRSTGELFF. The full variable domain, completed using reference TRBV5-1 and TRBJ2-2, is KAGVTQTPRYLIKTRGQQVTLSCSPISGHRSVSWYQQTPGQGLQFLFEYFSETQRNKGNFPGRFSGRQFSNSRSEMNVSTLELGDSALYLCASSRSTGELFFGEGSRLTVL.